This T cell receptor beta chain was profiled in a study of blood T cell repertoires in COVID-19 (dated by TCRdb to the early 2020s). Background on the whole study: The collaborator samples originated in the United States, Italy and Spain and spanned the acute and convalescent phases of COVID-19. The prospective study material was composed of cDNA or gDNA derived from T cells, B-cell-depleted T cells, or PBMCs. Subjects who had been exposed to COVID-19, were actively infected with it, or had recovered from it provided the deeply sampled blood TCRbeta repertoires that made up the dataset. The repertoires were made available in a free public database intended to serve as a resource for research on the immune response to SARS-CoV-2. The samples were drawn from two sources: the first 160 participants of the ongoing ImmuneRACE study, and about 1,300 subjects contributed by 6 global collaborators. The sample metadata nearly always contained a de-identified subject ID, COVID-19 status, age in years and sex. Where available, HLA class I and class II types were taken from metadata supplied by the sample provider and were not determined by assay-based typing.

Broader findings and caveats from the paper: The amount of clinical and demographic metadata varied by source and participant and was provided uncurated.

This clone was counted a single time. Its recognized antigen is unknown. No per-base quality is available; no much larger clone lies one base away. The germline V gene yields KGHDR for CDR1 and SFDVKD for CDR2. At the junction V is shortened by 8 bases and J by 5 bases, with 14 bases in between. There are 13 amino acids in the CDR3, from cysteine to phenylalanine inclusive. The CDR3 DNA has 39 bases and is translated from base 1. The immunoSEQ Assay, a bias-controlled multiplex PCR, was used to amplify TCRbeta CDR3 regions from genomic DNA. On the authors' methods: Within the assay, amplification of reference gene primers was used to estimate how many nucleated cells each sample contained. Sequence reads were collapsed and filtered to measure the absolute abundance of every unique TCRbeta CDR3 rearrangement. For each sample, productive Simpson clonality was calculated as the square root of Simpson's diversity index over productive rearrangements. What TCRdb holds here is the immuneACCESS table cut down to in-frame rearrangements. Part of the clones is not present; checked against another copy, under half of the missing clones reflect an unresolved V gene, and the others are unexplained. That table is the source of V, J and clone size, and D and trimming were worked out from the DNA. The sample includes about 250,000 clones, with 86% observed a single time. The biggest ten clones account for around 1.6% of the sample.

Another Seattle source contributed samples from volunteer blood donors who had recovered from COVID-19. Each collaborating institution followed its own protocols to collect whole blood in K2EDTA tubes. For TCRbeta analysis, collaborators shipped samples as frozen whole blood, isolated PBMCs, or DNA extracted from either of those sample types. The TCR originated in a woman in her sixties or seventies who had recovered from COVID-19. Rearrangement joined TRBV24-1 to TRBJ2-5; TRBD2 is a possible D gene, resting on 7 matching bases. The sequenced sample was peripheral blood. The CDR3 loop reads CATNGGHAETQYF. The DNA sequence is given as TGTGCCACCAACGGGGGGCACGCCGAGACCCAGTACTTC.